This T cell receptor (beta chain) is from a study of cytomegalovirus exposure and HLA in healthy donors. On this clone: Its specificity is not known.

Broader study findings: The presence/absence work took it that sequencing depth was about the same across donors. As was reported, the HLA-A and HLA-B alleles of most subjects were accurately predicted from TCR beta sequences.

It was with 60 Vbeta and 13 Jbeta primers that the PCR ran. Original processing notes: In a later analysis, 70 million to 80 million unique TCR beta chains included roughly 11 million shared by two or more donors. Clones were sequenced by immunoSEQ multiplex PCR, and TCRdb holds only the in-frame ones, with some missing. V, J and clone size reflect that table, while D and trimming were determined from the DNA. The table shows roughly 240,000 clones, with roughly 80% occurring only once. The CDR3 extends over 13 amino acids. CDR1 GTSNPN and CDR2 SVGIG come from the germline V gene (reference sequence). V lost 8 bases and J lost 7; bases outside the gene matches: 13.

The origin of this receptor is a woman in her forties in good health and CMV-seropositive. The sample consisted of PBMCs. This chain uses TRBV30 with TRBJ2-5, with TRBD2 matching over 7 bases. The CDR3 loop reads CAAGRADLGTQYF. CDR3 DNA: TGTGCCGCGGGGAGGGCAGATCTCGGGACCCAGTACTTC. The variable domain in full, with the rest retrieved from reference TRBV30 and TRBJ2-5, is SQTIHQWPATLVQPVGSPLSLECTVEGTSNPNLYWYRQAAGRGLQLLFYSVGIGQISSEVPQNLSASRPQDRQFILSSKKLLLSDSGFYLCAAGRADLGTQYFGPGTRLLVL.